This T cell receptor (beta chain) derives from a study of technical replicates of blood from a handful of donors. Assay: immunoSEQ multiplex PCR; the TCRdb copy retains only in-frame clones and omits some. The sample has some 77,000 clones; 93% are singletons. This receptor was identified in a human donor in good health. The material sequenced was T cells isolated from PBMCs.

The CDR3 coding sequence is TGTGCCAGCAGTCAGGGACAGGGTTCCTACGAGCAGTACTTC. The encoded protein is CASSQGQGSYEQYF. The chain employs TRBV27 and TRBJ2-7, with 9 nucleotides matching TRBD1. The CDR3 totals 14 residues. CDR1 is MNHEY and CDR2 is SMNVEV in the germline V gene (reference sequence). The V segment lost 5 bases and the J segment 1 base; nucleotides outside the gene matches: 3.